This TCR beta chain derives from a study of blood T cell repertoires in COVID-19. Overall study: Material from acute and convalescent COVID-19 was sourced from the United States, Italy and Spain. Sample material is recorded as cDNA or gDNA derived from T cells, B-cell-depleted T cells, or PBMCs.

As processed by the authors: Estimation of nucleated cell counts relied on the amplification of reference gene primers. Sequencing was performed with immunoSEQ multiplex PCR; in TCRdb, only in-frame clones are kept and a portion is missing. Clonal size and the V and J genes are those of that table, whereas D and trimming came from the DNA. Of 150,000 to 200,000 clones detected, approximately 92% appear once; the ten largest clones hold under 5%. The CDR3 is made up of 13 amino acids. In germline, CDR1 is MDHEN, CDR2 SYDVKM. The V gene lost 10 bases and the J gene lost 4 bases, with 14 bases spanning the gap.

This TCR was recovered from a woman aged 50 to 65 with acute or convalescent COVID-19. The source material was peripheral blood. The chain combines TRBV28 with TRBJ1-3, with D maybe TRBD1 (6 bases). The CDR3 nucleotides read TGTGCCACCCAGGGGACTATCGGAAACACCATATATTTT. Encoded protein: CATQGTIGNTIYF.